This T cell receptor beta chain was profiled in a study of cytomegalovirus exposure and HLA in healthy donors. The study, taken as a whole, reports: As immune exposure information, only CMV serostatus was available. For most TCR beta V segments, an earlier analysis put the productive rate at about 87% or about 30% of the time. There were a few CMV-associated chains whose specificity for CMV antigens was confirmed in vitro.

CDR3 length equals 12 residues. In germline, CDR1 is SEHNR, CDR2 FQNEAQ (reference sequence). Trimming pared 5 bases from V and 7 bases from J, leaving 9 bases between. The study ran its PCR with 60 Vbeta and 13 Jbeta primers. Only in-frame clones appear in the TCRdb table, and some are missing; sequencing was by immunoSEQ multiplex PCR. The sample holds 200,000 to 250,000 clones, around 80% seen once. On this clone itself: Its antigen is unknown.

The V gene is TRBV7-9, the J gene TRBJ2-1; D is possibly TRBD2 (6 bases). This receptor was identified in a woman in her thirties or forties in good health and CMV-seronegative. Specimen: PBMCs. CDR3 nucleotide sequence: TGTGCCAGCAGCCCAGGGAGGAATGAGCAGTTCTTC. Amino acids: CASSPGRNEQFF. The full variable domain, with the rest looked up from reference TRBV7-9 and TRBJ2-1, is DTGVSQNPRHKITKRGQNVTFRCDPISEHNRLYWYRQTLGQGPEFLTYFQNEAQLEKSRLLSDRFSAERPKGSFSTLEIQRTEQGDSAMYLCASSPGRNEQFFGPGTRLTVL.